Each of the 22 T cell receptor beta chains below was sequenced from the same sample in a study of immune cell composition in non-small cell lung cancer. Sequencing was performed with immunoSEQ multiplex PCR; in TCRdb, only in-frame clones are kept and a portion is missing. This repertoire shows over a thousand clones, roughly three quarters found once; its top ten account for 13%. Sequencing was done on a sample of lung tumor tissue. The receptor source for this set is a human donor with non-small cell lung cancer.

Concerning this clone: The junction differs from germline at one of its ends, possibly a read error. The V gene is TRBV7-3, the J gene TRBJ2-2; TRBD2 matches at 11 bases. CDR1 is SGHTA, CDR2 FQGTGA, per germline. This CDR3 is 16 amino acids long. The CDR3 coding sequence is TGTGCCAGCAGCCCTCTGACTAGCGGGAACGCCGGGGAGCTGTTTTTT. Translated: CASSPLTSGNAGELFF.

CDR3: CSAEFQETQYF. In DNA, the CDR3 is TGCAGTGCTGAGTTTCAAGAGACCCAGTACTTC. The genes are TRBV20-1 and TRBJ2-5; unclear D gene. Germline CDR1 DFQATT, CDR2 SNEGSKA (reference sequence). The CDR3 covers 11 residues. V gave up 5 bases and J gave up 2 bases, with 6 bases separating them.

The chain employs TRBV6-1 and TRBJ1-2; 9 bases match TRBD1. This CDR3 has 15 amino acids. Germline assignment: CDR1 MNHNS and CDR2 SASEGT. With 1 base clipped from V and 4 bases from J, the junction kept 4 bases outside the gene matches. CDR3 DNA: TGTGCCAGCAGTGAAGGTGGGACAGGGCCCTATGGCTACACCTTC. Translated, it gives CASSEGGTGPYGYTF.

The V and J genes are TRBV10-2 and TRBJ1-2; D is undetermined. In germline, CDR1 is WSHSY, CDR2 SAAADI. The CDR3 loop spans 14 amino acids. V lost 1 base to trimming and J lost 4 bases, with 10 bases between them. CDR3 loop: CASSELTGSYGYTF. In DNA, the CDR3 is TGCGCCAGCAGTGAGTTGACTGGGTCCTATGGCTACACCTTC.

This clone is large by share. The chain uses TRBV30 and TRBJ1-4; 8 bases are a match to TRBD1. Germline V lookup: CDR1 GTSNPN, CDR2 SVGIG (reference sequence). This CDR3 has 13 residues. J was trimmed by 6 bases and V by 1 base; bases with no gene match: 1. The CDR3 loop is CAWSGTGYEKLFF. CDR3 nucleotides: TGTGCCTGGAGTGGGACAGGGTATGAAAAACTGTTTTTT.

V is TRBV18 and J is TRBJ1-2; TRBD1 is a possible D gene (6 bases). Germline V gene data show CDR1 as KGHSH and CDR2 as LQKENI. The CDR3 consists of 18 residues. With 4 bases removed from V and 6 bases from J, the gap between germline ends came to 27 bases. CDR3 nucleotide sequence: TGTGCCAGCTCACGCCCCTTGACAGGCGATTACTACGGTAATGGCTACACCTTC. Translated: CASSRPLTGDYYGNGYTF.

CDR3 coding DNA: TGTGCCAGCAGCTTAAGGTGGCTAGCGGGAGCCGATGAGCAGTTCTTC. It specifies CASSLRWLAGADEQFF. The gene calls are TRBV7-2 and TRBJ2-1, with TRBD2 identical over 10 bases. The CDR3 has 16 amino acids. Looked up from germline, CDR1 is SGHTA and CDR2 is FQGNSA. V gave up 2 bases and J gave up 8 bases; unmatched junction bases: 9.

The gene calls are TRBV9 and TRBJ1-1; tentative D call: TRBD1 (6 bases). Trimming removed 3 bases at V and 4 bases at J, with 13 bases between. There are 14 residues in the CDR3. Per the germline V gene, CDR1 is SGDLS and CDR2 is YYNGEE. The CDR3 DNA reads TGTGCCAGCAGCGGCCAAGGGGGAAGCACTGAAGCTTTCTTT. Protein product: CASSGQGGSTEAFF.

The chain couples TRBV19 to TRBJ2-5; 12 nucleotides match TRBD2. J was trimmed by 2 bases and V by 3 bases; bases with no gene match: 1. Looked up from germline, CDR1 is LNHDA and CDR2 is SQIVND (reference sequence). The CDR3 runs 15 residues. The CDR3 is CASSMTSGGQETQYF. Written as DNA, the CDR3 is TGTGCCAGTAGTATGACTAGCGGGGGACAAGAGACCCAGTACTTC.

This clone was detected once. The chain carries TRBV7-2 and TRBJ2-3; 8 bases fit TRBD2. The germline gives CDR1 SGHTA, CDR2 FQGNSA. CDR3 length: 15 amino acids. After removal of 0 bases from V and 3 bases from J, the junction contained 2 bases not matched to a gene. CDR3 sequence reads: CASSLASGSTDTQYF. CDR3 DNA sequence: TGTGCCAGCAGCTTAGCCAGCGGGAGTACAGATACGCAGTATTTT.

The CDR3 nucleotides are TGTGCCAGCGGACTGACCTACGAGCAGTACTTC. Protein sequence: CASGLTYEQYF. The chain uses TRBV6-1 and TRBJ2-7, with D possibly TRBD2 on 5 matching bases. CDR1 is MNHNS, CDR2 SASEGT, per germline. CDR3 length: 11 residues. V was pared by 8 bases and J by 2 bases, with 7 bases between.

The chain carries TRBV5-1 and TRBJ1-6, with 7 positions matching TRBD1. V trimming: 3 bases; J trimming: 6 bases; junction bases outside the gene matches: 12. CDR3 length equals 17 residues. The germline CDR1 and CDR2 sequences are SGHRS and YFSETQ. The CDR3 coding sequence is TGCGCCAGCAGCTCACCGGGCGGACAGGCGGCTAATTCACCCCTCCACTTT. Protein product: CASSSPGGQAANSPLHF.

The chain uses TRBV29-1 and TRBJ1-5; unclear D gene. The V end lost 6 bases, the J end lost 6 bases, and 15 bases lay between the germline ends. CDR1 is SQVTM, CDR2 ANQGSEA, per germline. The CDR3 is 13 residues long. CDR3 loop: CSVTKGRGQPQHF. The CDR3 DNA sequence: TGCAGCGTGACGAAGGGCCGGGGTCAGCCCCAGCATTTT.

V usage is TRBV11-2 and J usage is TRBJ2-7; the match to TRBD2 covers 11 bases. J lost 4 bases, V lost 5 bases, and 7 bases had no gene match. Germline CDR1 SGHAT, CDR2 FQNNGV. The CDR3 contains 15 residues. The CDR3 DNA follows: TGTGCCAGCAGCCCGACTAGCGGGGTCAGGTACGAGCAGTACTTC. Protein product: CASSPTSGVRYEQYF.

V and J are TRBV25-1 and TRBJ1-1; 9 nucleotides agree with TRBD1. V lost 0 bases to trimming and J lost 3 bases; unmatched junction nucleotides: 5. Germline V CDR1 and CDR2: MGHDK, SYGVNS. This CDR3 has 16 amino acids. The CDR3, as DNA: TGTGCCAGCAGTGAATACCGGGGACAGGGAGACACTGAAGCTTTCTTT. Amino acid sequence: CASSEYRGQGDTEAFF.

CDR3 in amino acids: CASSESPGQINEQFF. CDR3 nucleotide sequence: TGCGCCAGCAGTGAGTCCCCGGGACAGATCAATGAGCAGTTCTTC. This chain connects TRBV10-1 to TRBJ2-1, with 7 bases lining up with TRBD1. CDR1 is WNHNN, CDR2 SYGVQD, per germline (reference sequence). With V trimmed by 0 bases and J by 6 bases, 5 bases remained unmatched. The length of the CDR3 is 15 residues.

The chain combines TRBV4-1 with TRBJ2-7; TRBD1 aligns across 10 bases. CDR1 is MGHRA and CDR2 is YSYEKL in the germline V gene. Trimming at V came to 3 bases and at J to 3 bases, leaving 5 bases not matched to a gene. The CDR3 covers 15 residues. The CDR3 nucleotides read TGCGCCAGCAGCCAGGGGGACAGGGGAAACTACGAGCAGTACTTC. As protein: CASSQGDRGNYEQYF.

The chain recombines TRBV2 with TRBJ1-1, with D possibly being TRBD1 (5 bases). The V and J ends lost 6 bases and 1 base respectively, with 9 bases between them. The CDR3 sequence is 13 residues long. The germline V gene has CDR1 SNHLY and CDR2 FYNNEI. The CDR3 loop reads CASRGEGNTEAFF. CDR3 nucleotides: TGTGCCAGCAGGGGGGAGGGGAACACTGAAGCTTTCTTT.

V usage is TRBV5-6 and J usage is TRBJ1-1; 8 positions agree with TRBD1. The germline V gene has CDR1 SGHDT and CDR2 YYEEEE. The CDR3 has 15 amino acids. V was pared by 4 bases and J by 6 bases, with 11 bases of the junction left unmatched. The CDR3 DNA is TGTGCCAGCAGCCCGACAGGGGCTAAAAGGGCTGAAGCTTTCTTT. Translated, it gives CASSPTGAKRAEAFF. The complete variable domain, with remaining parts taken from reference TRBV5-6 and TRBJ1-1, reads DAGVTQSPTHLIKTRGQQVTLRCSPKSGHDTVSWYQQALGQGPQFIFQYYEEEERQRGNFPDRFSGHQFPNYSSELNVNALLLGDSALYLCASSPTGAKRAEAFFGQGTRLTVV.

The chain combines TRBV19 with TRBJ1-2, with unresolved D. The CDR3 contains 15 residues. The V gene's germline CDR1 is LNHDA and CDR2 SQIVND (reference sequence). The V and J ends lost 0 bases and 8 bases respectively, with 16 bases between them. The CDR3 DNA follows: TGTGCCAGTAGTATAGAGAGAACAGAGTCGGGGGGCTACACCTTC. Translated: CASSIERTESGGYTF.

V and J are TRBV27 and TRBJ1-5; D not certain. Per the germline V gene, CDR1 is MNHEY and CDR2 is SMNVEV (reference sequence). This CDR3 has 14 residues. V gave up 4 bases and J gave up 3 bases, with 10 bases separating them. The CDR3 DNA reads TGTGCCAGCAGTTCGGACGGGAACAATCAGCCCCAGCATTTT. Translating gives CASSSDGNNQPQHF.

The genes are TRBV6-5 and TRBJ1-5; 8 bases line up with TRBD1. The germline V gene has CDR1 MNHEY and CDR2 SVGAGI. After removal of 6 bases from V and 4 bases from J, the junction contained 2 bases not matched to a gene. The CDR3 covers 13 residues. This CDR3 reads CASRGQVNQPQHF. The CDR3 nucleotides are TGTGCCAGCAGGGGACAGGTGAATCAGCCCCAGCATTTT.